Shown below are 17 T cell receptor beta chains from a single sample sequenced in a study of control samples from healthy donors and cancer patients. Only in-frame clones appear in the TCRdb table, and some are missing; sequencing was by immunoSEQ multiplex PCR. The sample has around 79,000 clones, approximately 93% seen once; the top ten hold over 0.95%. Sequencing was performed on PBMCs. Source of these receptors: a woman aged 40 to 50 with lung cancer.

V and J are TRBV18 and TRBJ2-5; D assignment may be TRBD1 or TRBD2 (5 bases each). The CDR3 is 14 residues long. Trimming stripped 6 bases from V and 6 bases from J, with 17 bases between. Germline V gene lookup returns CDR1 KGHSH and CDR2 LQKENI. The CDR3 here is CASSHRDLQKTQYF. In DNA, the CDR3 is TGTGCCAGCTCGCACCGGGACCTACAAAAGACCCAGTACTTC.

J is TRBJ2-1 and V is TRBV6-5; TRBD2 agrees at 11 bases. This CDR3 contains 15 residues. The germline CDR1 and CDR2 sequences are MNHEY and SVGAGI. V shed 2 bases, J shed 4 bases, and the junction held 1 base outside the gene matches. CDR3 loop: CASSYLAGGYNEQFF. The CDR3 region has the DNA TGTGCCAGCAGTTACCTAGCGGGGGGTTACAATGAGCAGTTCTTC.

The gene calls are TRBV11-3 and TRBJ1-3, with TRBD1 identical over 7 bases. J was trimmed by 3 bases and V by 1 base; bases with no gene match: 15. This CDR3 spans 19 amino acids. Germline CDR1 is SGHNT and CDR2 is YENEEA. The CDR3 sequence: CASSLGSRTGPLDGNTIYF. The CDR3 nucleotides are TGTGCCAGCAGCTTAGGATCGCGGACAGGCCCTCTGGATGGAAACACCATATATTTT. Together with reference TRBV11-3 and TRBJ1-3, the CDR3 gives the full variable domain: EAGVVQSPRYKIIEKKQPVAFWCNPISGHNTLYWYLQNLGQGPELLIRYENEEAVDDSQLPKDRFSAERLKGVDSTLKIQPAELGDSAVYLCASSLGSRTGPLDGNTIYFGEGSWLTVV.

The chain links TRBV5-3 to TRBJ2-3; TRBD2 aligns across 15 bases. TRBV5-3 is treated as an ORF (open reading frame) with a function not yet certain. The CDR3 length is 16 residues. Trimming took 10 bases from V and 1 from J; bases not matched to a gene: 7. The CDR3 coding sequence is TGTGCCGGAGGACTAGCGGGGGGGCCAGGCACAGATACGCAGTATTTT. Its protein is CAGGLAGGPGTDTQYF.

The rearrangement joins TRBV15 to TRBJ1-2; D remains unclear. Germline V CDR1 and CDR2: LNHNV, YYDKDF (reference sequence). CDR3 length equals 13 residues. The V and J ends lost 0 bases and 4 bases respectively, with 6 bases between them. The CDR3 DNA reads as TGTGCCACCAGCAGAGATAACCTCTATGGCTACACCTTC. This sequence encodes CATSRDNLYGYTF.

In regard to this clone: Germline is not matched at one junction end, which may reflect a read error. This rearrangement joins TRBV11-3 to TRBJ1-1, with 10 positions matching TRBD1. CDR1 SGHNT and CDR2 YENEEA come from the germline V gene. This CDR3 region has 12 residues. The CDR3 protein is CASSSRGQGQRF. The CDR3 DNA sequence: TGTGCCAGCAGCTCGAGGGGACAGGGGCAGAGGTTT.

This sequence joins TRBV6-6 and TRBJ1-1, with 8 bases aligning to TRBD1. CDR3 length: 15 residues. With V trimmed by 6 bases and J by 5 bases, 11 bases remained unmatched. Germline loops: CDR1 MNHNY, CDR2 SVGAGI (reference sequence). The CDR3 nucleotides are TGTGCCAGCAGCTTCTCAGGGGGCGCGGTGACTGAAGCTTTCTTT. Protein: CASSFSGGAVTEAFF.

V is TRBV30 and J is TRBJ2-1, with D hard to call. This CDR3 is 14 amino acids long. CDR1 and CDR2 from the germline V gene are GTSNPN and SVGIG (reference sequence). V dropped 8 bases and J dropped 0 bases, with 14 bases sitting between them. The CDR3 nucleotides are TGTGCCCGGGCCCCAGTTAGCTCCTACAATGAGCAGTTCTTC. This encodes CARAPVSSYNEQFF.

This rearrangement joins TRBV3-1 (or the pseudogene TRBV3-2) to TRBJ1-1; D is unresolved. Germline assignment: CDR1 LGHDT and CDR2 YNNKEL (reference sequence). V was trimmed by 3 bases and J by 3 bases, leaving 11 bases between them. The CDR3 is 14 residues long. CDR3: CASSQGFSDTEAFF. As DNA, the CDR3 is TGTGCCAGCAGCCAGGGGTTTTCGGACACTGAAGCTTTCTTT.

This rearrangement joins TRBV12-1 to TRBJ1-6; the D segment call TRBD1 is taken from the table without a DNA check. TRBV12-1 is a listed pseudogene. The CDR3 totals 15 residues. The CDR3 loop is CASSEGDSGPSPLHF. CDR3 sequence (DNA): TGTGCCAGCAGCGAGGGGGACAGTGGACCTTCACCCCTCCACTTT.

The DNA of the CDR3 is TGTGCCAGCAGCTTACGGAGGCTCGCCGGGACAGACCATGGCTACACCTTC. This gives the protein CASSLRRLAGTDHGYTF. The chain uses TRBV7-9 and TRBJ1-2, with 7 bases lining up with TRBD1. The CDR3 extends over 17 amino acids. With 2 bases clipped from V and 6 bases from J, the junction kept 15 bases outside the gene matches. Per germline, CDR1 SEHNR and CDR2 FQNEAQ (reference sequence). Complete variable domain (other parts from reference TRBV7-9 and TRBJ1-2): DTGVSQNPRHKITKRGQNVTFRCDPISEHNRLYWYRQTLGQGPEFLTYFQNEAQLEKSRLLSDRFSAERPKGSFSTLEIQRTEQGDSAMYLCASSLRRLAGTDHGYTFGSGTRLTVV.

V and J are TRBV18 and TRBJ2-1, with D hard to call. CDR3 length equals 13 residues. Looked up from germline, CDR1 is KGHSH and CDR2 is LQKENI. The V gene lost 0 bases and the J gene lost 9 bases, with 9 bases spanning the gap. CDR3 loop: CASSPPDQREQFF. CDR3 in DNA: TGTGCCAGCTCACCACCGGATCAGCGTGAGCAGTTCTTC. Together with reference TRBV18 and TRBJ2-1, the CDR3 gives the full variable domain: NAGVMQNPRHLVRRRGQEARLRCSPMKGHSHVYWYRQLPEEGLKFMVYLQKENIIDESGMPKERFSAEFPKEGPSILRIQQVVRGDSAAYFCASSPPDQREQFFGPGTRLTVL.

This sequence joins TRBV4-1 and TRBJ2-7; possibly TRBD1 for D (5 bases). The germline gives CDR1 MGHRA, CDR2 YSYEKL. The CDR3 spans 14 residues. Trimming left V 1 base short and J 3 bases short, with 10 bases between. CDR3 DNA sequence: TGCGCCAGCAGCCAAGGCCCCACAGGCTACGAGCAGTACTTC. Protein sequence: CASSQGPTGYEQYF.

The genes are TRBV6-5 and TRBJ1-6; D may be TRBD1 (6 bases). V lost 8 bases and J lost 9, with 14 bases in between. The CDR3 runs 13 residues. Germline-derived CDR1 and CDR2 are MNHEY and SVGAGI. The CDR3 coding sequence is TGTGCCAGCGGGGGGACAAGGGGTTCACCCCTCCACTTT. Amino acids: CASGGTRGSPLHF.

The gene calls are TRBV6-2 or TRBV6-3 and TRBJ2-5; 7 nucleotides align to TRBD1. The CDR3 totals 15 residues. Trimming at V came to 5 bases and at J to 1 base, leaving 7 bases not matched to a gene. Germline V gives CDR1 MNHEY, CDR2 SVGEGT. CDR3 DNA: TGTGCCAGCAGTACCATAGACAGGGTCCAAGAGACCCAGTACTTC. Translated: CASSTIDRVQETQYF.

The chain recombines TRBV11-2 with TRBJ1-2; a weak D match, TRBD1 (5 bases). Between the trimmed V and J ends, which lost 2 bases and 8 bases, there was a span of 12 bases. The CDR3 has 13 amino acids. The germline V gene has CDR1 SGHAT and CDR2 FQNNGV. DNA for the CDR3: TGTGCCAGCAGCTTATTTCTGGGGGGAGGCTACACCTTC. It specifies CASSLFLGGGYTF.

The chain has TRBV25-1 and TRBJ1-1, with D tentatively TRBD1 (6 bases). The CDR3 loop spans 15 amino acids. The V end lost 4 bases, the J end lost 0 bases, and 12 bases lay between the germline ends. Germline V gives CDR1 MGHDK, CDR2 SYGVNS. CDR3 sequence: CASSANRVLNTEAFF. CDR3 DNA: TGTGCCAGCAGTGCAAACAGGGTTCTGAACACTGAAGCTTTCTTT.